The entry that follows covers one T cell receptor (beta chain) sequence. Its cognate antigen is unknown. A much larger clone differs from this one at a single base, so this may be a read error. Arm-PCR of CDR3 regions with iRepertoire HTBI primers generated TCR beta libraries. TCRdb re-called the multiplex PCR reads through MiXCR, storing one row per CDR3 protein. This sample carries about 470,000 distinct CDR3 sequences, less than 25% of them seen once, and the ten largest clones take over 7.5%. This specimen comes from a study of regulatory T cells in long-lasting Graves disease. Study background: By definition, persistent Graves' disease involved antithyroid drugs for over 5 years alongside positive TSH receptor antibodies. Study-level results: Limited samples may have lowered accuracy. Peripheral blood, not thyroid tissue, was the sole material studied.

The time point: persistent/refractory GD, antithyroid drugs over 5 years with positive TRAb. The TCR library was prepared using RNA isolated from PBMCs. As collected, the peripheral blood samples measured nine milliliters each and went into EDTA tubes. Germline-derived CDR1 and CDR2 are MDHEN and SYDVKM. The V and J ends lost 5 bases and 5 bases respectively, with 16 bases between them. The CDR3 is 14 amino acids. The V call is TRBV28, the J call TRBJ2-7; D is unresolved. The clonotype was recovered from a female donor with Graves disease. The sample here was peripheral blood mononuclear cells (PBMCs), taken when the disease was refractory, from a patient treated with antithyroid drugs. In nucleotides, the CDR3 is TGTGCCAGCAGTCCCGGCGCAGAGTCCAACGAGCAGTACTTC. Amino acid sequence: CASSPGAESNEQYF. Based on the CDR3 plus reference TRBV28 and TRBJ2-7, the full variable domain is DVKVTQSSRYLVKRTGEKVFLECVQDMDHENMFWYRQDPGLGLRLIYFSYDVKMKEKGDIPEGYSVSREKKERFSLILESASTNQTSMYLCASSPGAESNEQYFGPGTRLTVT.